Described below is a single TCR beta chain sequence and its context. Its antigen is unknown. This record belongs to a study of human T cells and chemical hapten exposure. Study details: Per-sample TCR yields varied mainly from small pooled library volume differences.

Time point: healthy volunteer bleed at 6 weeks. The authors' total RNA extraction used unfractionated whole blood. The study used a library that attached unique molecular identifiers to individual cDNA molecules. In the original processing: Per sample, the median was roughly 96,000 TCRs, with values from about 24,000 to 680,000. TCRdb re-called the RACE reads with MiXCR, one entry per CDR3 protein. None of the V and J calls come from the authors' own analysis; TCRdb made them. The table shows about 77,000 distinct CDR3 sequences, with 7% to 9.5% occurring only once. Findings and caveats of the study: No shift was seen in TCRs above 1 in 1000 frequency with DPC sensitization.

CDR1 is MGHRA, CDR2 YSYEKL, per germline. The trim removed 0 bases at V and 0 bases at J, leaving 10 bases unmatched. This CDR3 has 20 amino acids. The receptor's source is a female donor in good health. Some clones in this sample may be carry-over from other donors' samples. The J gene is TRBJ2-6, the V gene TRBV4-1; 8 bases are a match to TRBD1. Sequencing was performed on whole blood. The CDR3 sequence is CASSQDRPDRGLSGANVLTF. CDR3 DNA sequence: TGCGCCAGCAGCCAAGATCGACCCGACAGGGGACTCTCTGGGGCCAACGTCCTGACTTTC.